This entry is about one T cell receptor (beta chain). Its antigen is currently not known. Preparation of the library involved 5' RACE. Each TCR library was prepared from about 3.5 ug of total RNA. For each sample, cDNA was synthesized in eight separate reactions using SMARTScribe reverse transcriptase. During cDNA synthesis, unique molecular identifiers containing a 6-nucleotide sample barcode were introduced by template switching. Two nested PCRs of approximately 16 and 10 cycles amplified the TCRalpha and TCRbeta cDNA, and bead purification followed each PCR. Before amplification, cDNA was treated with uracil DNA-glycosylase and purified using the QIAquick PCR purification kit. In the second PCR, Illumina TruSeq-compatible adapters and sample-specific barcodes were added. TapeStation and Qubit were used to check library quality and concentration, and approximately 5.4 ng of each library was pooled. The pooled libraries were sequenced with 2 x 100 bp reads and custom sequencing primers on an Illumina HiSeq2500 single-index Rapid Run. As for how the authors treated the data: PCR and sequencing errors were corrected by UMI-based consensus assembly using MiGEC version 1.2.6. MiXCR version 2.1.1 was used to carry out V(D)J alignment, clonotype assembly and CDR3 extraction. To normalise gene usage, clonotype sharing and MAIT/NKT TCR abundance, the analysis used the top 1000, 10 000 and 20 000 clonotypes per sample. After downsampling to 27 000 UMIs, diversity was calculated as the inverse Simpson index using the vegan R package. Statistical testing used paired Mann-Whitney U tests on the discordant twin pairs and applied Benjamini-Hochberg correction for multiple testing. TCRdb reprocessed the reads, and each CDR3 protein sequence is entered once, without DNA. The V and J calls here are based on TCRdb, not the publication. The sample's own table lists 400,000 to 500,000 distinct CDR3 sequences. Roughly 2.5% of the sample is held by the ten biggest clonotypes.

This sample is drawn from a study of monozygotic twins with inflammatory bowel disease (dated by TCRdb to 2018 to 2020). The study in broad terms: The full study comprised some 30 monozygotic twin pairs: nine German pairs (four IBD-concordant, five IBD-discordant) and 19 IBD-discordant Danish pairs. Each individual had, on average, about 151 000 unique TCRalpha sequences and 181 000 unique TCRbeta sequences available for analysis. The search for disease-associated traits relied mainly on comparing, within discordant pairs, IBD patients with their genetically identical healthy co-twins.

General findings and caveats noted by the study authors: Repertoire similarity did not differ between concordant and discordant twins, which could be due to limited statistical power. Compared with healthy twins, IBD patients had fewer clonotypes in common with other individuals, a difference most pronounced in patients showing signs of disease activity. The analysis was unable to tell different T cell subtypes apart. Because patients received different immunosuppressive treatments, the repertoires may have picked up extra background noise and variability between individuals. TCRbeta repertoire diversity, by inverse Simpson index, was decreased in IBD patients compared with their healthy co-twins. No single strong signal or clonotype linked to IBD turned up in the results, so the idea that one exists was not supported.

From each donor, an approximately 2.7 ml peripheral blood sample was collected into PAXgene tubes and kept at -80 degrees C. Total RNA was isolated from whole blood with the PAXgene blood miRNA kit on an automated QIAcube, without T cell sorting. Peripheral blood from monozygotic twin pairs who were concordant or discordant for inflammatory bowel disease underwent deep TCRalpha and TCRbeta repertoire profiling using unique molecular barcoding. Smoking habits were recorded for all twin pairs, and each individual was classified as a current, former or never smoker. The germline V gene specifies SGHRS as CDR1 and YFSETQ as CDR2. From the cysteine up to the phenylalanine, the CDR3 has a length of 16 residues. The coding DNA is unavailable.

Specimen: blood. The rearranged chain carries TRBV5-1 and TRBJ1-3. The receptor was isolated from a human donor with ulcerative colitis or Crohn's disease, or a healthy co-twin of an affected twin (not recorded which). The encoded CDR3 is CASSATVVSSGNTIYF.